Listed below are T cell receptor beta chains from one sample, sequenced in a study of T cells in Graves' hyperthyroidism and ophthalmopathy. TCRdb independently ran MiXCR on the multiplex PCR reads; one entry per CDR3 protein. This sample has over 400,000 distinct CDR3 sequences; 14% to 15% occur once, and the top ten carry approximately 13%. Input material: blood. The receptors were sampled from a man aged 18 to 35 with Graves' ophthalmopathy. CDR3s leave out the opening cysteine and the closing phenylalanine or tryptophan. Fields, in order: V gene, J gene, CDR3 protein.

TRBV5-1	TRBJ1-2	ASSLADRGHGYT
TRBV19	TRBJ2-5	ASSRDRAGKETQY
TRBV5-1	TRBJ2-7	ASSLVLGSNEQY
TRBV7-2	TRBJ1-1	ASSLGVGHTEAF
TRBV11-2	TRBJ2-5	ASSLGRGLETQY
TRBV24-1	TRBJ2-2	ATSDRDNTQNTGELF
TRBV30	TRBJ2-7	AWSKGAGRTYEQY
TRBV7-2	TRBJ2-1	ASSGRGGTYNEQF
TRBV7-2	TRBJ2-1	ASSLNLGQGDNEQF
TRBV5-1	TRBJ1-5	ASSLTPGDDPQH
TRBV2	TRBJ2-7	ASSDDDLSYDEQY
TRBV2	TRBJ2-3	ASSESTRGTDTQY
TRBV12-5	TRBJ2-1	ASGLSDRHNEQF
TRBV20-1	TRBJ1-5	SARDRLVASNQPQH
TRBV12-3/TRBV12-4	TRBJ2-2	ASSDRPRGGWGTGELF
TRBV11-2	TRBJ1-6	ASSLDAGISYSPLH
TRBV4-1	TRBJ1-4	ASSQEGQVQKLF
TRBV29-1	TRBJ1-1	SVHRGNTEAF
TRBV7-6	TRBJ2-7	ASSLVVLGEQY
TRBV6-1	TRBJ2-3	ASSGHSRGIDTQY
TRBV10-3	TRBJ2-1	AISESMAGPYNEQF
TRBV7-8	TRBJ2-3	ASSGASSGNPDTQY
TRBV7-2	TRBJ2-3	ASRKNGGVYTQY